The source of this T cell receptor (beta chain) is a study of shared clonotypes between healthy human individuals (dated by TCRdb to between 2020 and 2021). In the study overall: Three men and a couple of women, aged 18 to 49 years, made up the cohort. Each donor's leukapheresis produced roughly between about 0.8 and 8.9 billion PBMCs. Per donor, three plates each were used for CD4 naive and CD4 memory, two for CD8 naive, and one for CD8 memory. To estimate repertoire size and how much clonotype sharing occurs between individuals, the study deeply sequenced the blood TCR repertoires of about five healthy adults. Libraries were prepared and TCR repertoires were sequenced by different laboratories using diverse techniques, in order to increase sequencing depth and limit assay-specific biases.

V sheds 6 bases and J sheds 1 base, leaving 12 bases between their ends. Spanning cysteine to phenylalanine, the CDR3 consists of 14 amino acids. The entry retains the CDR3 DNA only, 42 bases that are in frame from base 1. Taken from the germline V gene, the CDR1 and CDR2 loops are SNHLY and FYNNEI. Overall study outcomes, separate from this receptor: Based on pairwise subsampling, the degree of clonotype sharing among donors was expected to be affected by sequencing depth. Rarefaction of sorted-subset datasets indicated incomplete sequencing despite the large sequencing depth. Compared with non-shared clonotypes, the clonotypes found in all four sorted-subset donors had higher generation probabilities. Sampling was restricted to blood, and TCR repertoires in tissues likely differ from the TCR repertoires found in blood. When a few donors were compared, the shared fraction of clonotypes was 5% to 6.5% for naive CD4, more than 3% for naive CD8, 2% to 2.5% for memory CD4, and around 0.37% for memory CD8. Estimated clonotype richness was generally larger for naive than for memory subsets. The genetic and exposure-history diversity represented was limited by the small number of donors.

Donors were healthy HIV-negative adults with no recently reported acute infections or vaccinations. All donors were Caucasian adults living in Nashville, Tennessee, USA. CD4+ T cells were enriched by magnetic negative selection; naive cells were then positively selected on CD45RA, and the negative fraction formed the memory subset. Blood was obtained by leukapheresis, after which PBMCs were separated by Ficoll-Histopaque density gradient centrifugation and cryopreserved in liquid nitrogen vapor phase. Analytical flow cytometry was used to check the purity and quantity of each magnetically sorted T cell population. Genomic DNA was isolated from every sorted fraction and measured by UV absorbance on a Nanodrop 2000c. TCR CDR3 regions were amplified from genomic DNA by multiplex PCR using the deep immunoSEQ assay. Extracted genomic DNA from each cell subset was spread evenly across all wells of several immunoSEQ 96-well plates, with each plate serving as a replicate. For sorted subsets, roughly 0.2 ug genomic DNA, equal to tens of thousands of T cell genomes, was loaded into each replicate PCR. Purified libraries were quantified with a Qubit 3.0 fluorometer, sized on a Bioanalyzer 2100, and re-quantified with the KAPA Library Quantification kit. Every immunoSEQ 96-well plate was sequenced on a dedicated single-read 150-cycle Illumina NextSeq 550 flow cell. The source study handled its data this way. Because the immunoSEQ output held only junctional sequences and lacked quality scores, the filtering could not match the filtering applied to full-length reads. To assign V/J genes and CDR3, sequences were annotated against IMGT germline references using PyIR, a Python wrapper for IgBLAST v1.9. Reads with weak V/J assignments (E-value above 1e-6), missing CDR3, stop codons, out-of-frame junctions, or ambiguous translated residues were removed. V3J clonotypes were defined as sequences sharing the same inferred V gene, J gene, and CDR3 amino acid sequence. Percentage overlap between repertoires was computed as shared unique clonotypes divided by the size of the smaller repertoire. RTK rarefaction, the Chao1 estimator, and Recon v2.1 estimates of unobserved clonotypes were used to assess repertoire richness. Generation probabilities were computed with OLGA for all TCRbeta clonotypes obtained by the gDNA method from several donors. The clones in this table, taken by TCRdb from immuneACCESS, are in-frame only. Not every clone is retained; where verified, under half of the shortfall comes from an unresolved V gene, and the cause of the rest is unknown. The V and J calls and clone size are taken from that table; D and trimming were inferred from the DNA. The sample table lists about 2.3 million clones, under 95% of them with a count of one. Together, the top ten hold 0.37% of the sample.

Concerning this clone: The specificity of this receptor is unknown. One base away there is no much larger clone; base qualities are not given.

The clonotype originates from a man younger than 30 in good health. Some clones in this sample may be carry-over from other donors' samples. The specimen sequenced was naive CD4+ T cells from PBMCs. This sample's cell subset or site label indicates: CD45RA+ positively selected. The chain couples TRBV2 to TRBJ1-1; TRBD1 could be the D gene, as 6 bases match. Here the CDR3 is given as CASSLGTKNTEAFF. The DNA reads as follows: TGTGCCAGCAGCCTCGGGACAAAGAACACTGAAGCTTTCTTT.